This T cell receptor (beta chain) came from a study of CD8+ T cells in alopecia areata. Overall study context: Tofacitinib administration to treated patients was oral, at 5 to 10 mg twice daily.

RNA was isolated and reverse transcribed to cDNA, the sequencing template. The table came from immunoSEQ multiplex PCR; TCRdb's copy has only in-frame clones and leaves some out. The sample consists of roughly 200,000 clones, 40% to 45% of them appearing once. V was clipped by 4 bases and J by 2 bases, with 12 bases between them. CDR1 SGHRS and CDR2 YFSETQ come from the germline V gene. The CDR3 is 14 amino acids. Treatment indicated: oral pan-JAK inhibitor, 5-10 mg twice daily. This chain links TRBV5-1 with TRBJ2-5, with D unresolved. The receptor was derived from a human donor with alopecia areata. The material sequenced was CD4+ T cells sorted from blood, taken at roughly week 36, from a patient treated with tofacitinib. This CDR3 reads CASSLGIAQETQYF. The DNA of the CDR3 is TGCGCCAGCAGCCTGGGAATTGCTCAAGAGACCCAGTACTTC.